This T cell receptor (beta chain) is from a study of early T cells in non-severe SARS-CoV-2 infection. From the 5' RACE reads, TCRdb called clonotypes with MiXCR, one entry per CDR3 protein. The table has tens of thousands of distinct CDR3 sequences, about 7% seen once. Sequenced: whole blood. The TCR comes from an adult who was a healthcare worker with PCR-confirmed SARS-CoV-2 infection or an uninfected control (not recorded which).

This CDR3 is CASSFRTAMNTEAFF. In DNA form, the CDR3 reads TGCGCCAGCAGCTTTCGGACAGCAATGAACACTGAAGCTTTCTTT. The V call is TRBV5-1, the J call TRBJ1-1, with D perhaps TRBD1 (6 bases). V lost 2 bases, J lost 0 bases, and 11 bases lay in between. Germline-derived CDR1 and CDR2 are SGHRS and YFSETQ. This CDR3 is built from 15 residues.